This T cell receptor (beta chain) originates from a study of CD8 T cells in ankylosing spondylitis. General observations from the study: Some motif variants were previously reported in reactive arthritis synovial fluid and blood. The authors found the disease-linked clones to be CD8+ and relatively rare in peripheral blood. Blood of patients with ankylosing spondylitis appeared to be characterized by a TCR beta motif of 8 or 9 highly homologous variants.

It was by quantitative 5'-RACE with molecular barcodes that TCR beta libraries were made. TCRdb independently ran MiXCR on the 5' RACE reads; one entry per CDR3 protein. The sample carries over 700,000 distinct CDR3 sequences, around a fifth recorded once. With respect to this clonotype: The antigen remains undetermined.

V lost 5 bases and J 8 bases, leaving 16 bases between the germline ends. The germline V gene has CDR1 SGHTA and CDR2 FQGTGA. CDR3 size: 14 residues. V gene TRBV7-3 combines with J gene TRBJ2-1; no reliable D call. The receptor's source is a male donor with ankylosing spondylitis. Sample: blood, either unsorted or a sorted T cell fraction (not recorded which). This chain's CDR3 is CASSPRAVGDEQFF. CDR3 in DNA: TGTGCCAGCAGCCCCCGGGCAGTTGGGGATGAGCAGTTCTTC.